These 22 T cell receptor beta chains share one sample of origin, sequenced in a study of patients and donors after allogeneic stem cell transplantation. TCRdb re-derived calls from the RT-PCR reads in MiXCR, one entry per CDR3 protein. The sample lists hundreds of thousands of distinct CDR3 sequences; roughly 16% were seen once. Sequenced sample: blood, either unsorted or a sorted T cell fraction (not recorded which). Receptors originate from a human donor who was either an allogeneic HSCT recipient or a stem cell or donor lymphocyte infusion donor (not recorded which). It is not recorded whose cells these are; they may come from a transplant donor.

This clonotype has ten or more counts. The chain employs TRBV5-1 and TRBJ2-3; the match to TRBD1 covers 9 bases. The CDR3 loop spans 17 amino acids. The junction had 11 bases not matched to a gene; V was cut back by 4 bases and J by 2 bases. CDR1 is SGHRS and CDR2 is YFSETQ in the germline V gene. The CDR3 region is CASSRFETGGNTDTQYF. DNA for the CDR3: TGCGCCAGCAGCCGATTTGAGACAGGGGGAAACACAGATACGCAGTATTTT. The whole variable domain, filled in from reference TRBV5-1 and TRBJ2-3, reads KAGVTQTPRYLIKTRGQQVTLSCSPISGHRSVSWYQQTPGQGLQFLFEYFSETQRNKGNFPGRFSGRQFSNSRSEMNVSTLELGDSALYLCASSRFETGGNTDTQYFGPGTRLTVL.

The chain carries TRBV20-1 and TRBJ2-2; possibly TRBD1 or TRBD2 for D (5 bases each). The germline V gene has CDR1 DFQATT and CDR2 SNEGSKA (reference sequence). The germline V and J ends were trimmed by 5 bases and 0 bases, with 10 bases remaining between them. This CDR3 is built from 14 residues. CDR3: CSAPGTSNTGELFF. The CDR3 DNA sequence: TGCAGTGCTCCCGGGACGTCGAACACCGGGGAGCTGTTTTTT.

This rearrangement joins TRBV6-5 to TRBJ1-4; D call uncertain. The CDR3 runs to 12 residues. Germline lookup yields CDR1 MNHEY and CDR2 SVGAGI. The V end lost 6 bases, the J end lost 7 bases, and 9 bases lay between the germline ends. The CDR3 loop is CASSNSAEKLFF. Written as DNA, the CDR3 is TGTGCCAGCAGCAACAGTGCTGAAAAACTGTTTTTT.

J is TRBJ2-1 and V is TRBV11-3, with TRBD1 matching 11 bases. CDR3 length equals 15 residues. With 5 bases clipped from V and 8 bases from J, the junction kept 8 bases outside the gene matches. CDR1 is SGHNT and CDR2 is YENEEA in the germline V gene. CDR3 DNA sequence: TGTGCCAGCAGCCAGTGGGACAGGGGGTCGCATGAGCAGTTCTTC. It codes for CASSQWDRGSHEQFF. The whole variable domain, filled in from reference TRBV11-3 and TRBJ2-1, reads EAGVVQSPRYKIIEKKQPVAFWCNPISGHNTLYWYLQNLGQGPELLIRYENEEAVDDSQLPKDRFSAERLKGVDSTLKIQPAELGDSAVYLCASSQWDRGSHEQFFGPGTRLTVL.

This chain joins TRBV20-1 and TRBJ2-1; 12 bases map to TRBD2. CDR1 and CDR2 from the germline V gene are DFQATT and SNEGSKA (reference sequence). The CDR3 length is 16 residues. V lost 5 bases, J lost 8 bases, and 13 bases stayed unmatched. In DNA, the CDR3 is TGCAGTGCTCTCCATCAGACTAGCGGGAGCATGGATGAGCAGTTCTTC. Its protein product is CSALHQTSGSMDEQFF.

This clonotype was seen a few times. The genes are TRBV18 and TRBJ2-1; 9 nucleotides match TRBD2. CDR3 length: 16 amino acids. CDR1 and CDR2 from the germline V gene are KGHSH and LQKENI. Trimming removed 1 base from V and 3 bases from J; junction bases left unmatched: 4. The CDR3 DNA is TGTGCCAGCTCACCACGCCGGACTAGCGTCTACAATGAGCAGTTCTTC. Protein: CASSPRRTSVYNEQFF. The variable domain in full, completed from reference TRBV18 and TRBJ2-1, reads NAGVMQNPRHLVRRRGQEARLRCSPMKGHSHVYWYRQLPEEGLKFMVYLQKENIIDESGMPKERFSAEFPKEGPSILRIQQVVRGDSAAYFCASSPRRTSVYNEQFFGPGTRLTVL.

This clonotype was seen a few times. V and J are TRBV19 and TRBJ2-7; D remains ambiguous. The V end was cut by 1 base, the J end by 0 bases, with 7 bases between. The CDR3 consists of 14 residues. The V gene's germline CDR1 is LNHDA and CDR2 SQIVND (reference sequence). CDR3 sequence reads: CASSIGRTSYEQYF. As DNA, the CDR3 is TGTGCCAGTAGTATAGGTCGGACCTCCTACGAGCAGTACTTC. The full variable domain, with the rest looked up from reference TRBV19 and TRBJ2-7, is DGGITQSPKYLFRKEGQNVTLSCEQNLNHDAMYWYRQDPGQGLRLIYYSQIVNDFQKGDIAEGYSVSREKKESFPLTVTSAQKNPTAFYLCASSIGRTSYEQYFGPGTRLTVT.

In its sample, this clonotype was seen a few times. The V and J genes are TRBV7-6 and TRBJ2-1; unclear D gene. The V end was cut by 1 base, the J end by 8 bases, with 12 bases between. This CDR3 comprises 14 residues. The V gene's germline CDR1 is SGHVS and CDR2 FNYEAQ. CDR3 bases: TGTGCCAGCAGCTTAGAGTGGTCTGTGGATGAGCAGTTCTTC. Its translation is CASSLEWSVDEQFF.

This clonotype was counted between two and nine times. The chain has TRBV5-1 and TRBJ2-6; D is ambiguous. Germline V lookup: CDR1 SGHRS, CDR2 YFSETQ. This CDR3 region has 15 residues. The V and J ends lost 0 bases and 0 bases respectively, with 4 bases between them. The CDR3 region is CASSLGFSGANVLTF. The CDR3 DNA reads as TGCGCCAGCAGCTTGGGCTTCTCTGGGGCCAACGTCCTGACTTTC. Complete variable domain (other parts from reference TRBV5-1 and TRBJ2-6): KAGVTQTPRYLIKTRGQQVTLSCSPISGHRSVSWYQQTPGQGLQFLFEYFSETQRNKGNFPGRFSGRQFSNSRSEMNVSTLELGDSALYLCASSLGFSGANVLTFGAGSRLTVL.

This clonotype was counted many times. CDR3 residues: CASSLGTDFNYGYTF. The CDR3 nucleotides are TGTGCCAGCAGTTTAGGGACGGATTTTAACTATGGCTACACCTTC. The chain combines TRBV12-3 or TRBV12-4 with TRBJ1-2, with D unclear. The CDR3 is 15 amino acids. Trimming cost V 1 base and J 1 base, with 10 bases left between them.

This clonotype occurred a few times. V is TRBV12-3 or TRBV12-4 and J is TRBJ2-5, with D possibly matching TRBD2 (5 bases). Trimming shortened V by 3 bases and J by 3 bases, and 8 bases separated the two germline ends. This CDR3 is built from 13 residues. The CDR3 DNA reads TGTGCCAGCAGTTTGTCGGGGAAAGAGACCCAGTACTTC. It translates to CASSLSGKETQYF.

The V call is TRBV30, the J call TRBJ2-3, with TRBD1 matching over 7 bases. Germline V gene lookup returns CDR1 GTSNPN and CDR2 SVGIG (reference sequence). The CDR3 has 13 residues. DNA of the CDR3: TGTGCTTATGACAGGGTAAAGGCAGATACGCAGTATTTT. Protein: CAYDRVKADTQYF.

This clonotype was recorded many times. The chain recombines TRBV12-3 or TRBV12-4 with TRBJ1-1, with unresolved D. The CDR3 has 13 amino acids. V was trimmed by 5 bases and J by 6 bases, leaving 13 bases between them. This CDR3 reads CASSLGLIAEAFF. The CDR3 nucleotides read TGTGCCAGCAGTCTTGGGTTGATCGCTGAAGCTTTCTTT.

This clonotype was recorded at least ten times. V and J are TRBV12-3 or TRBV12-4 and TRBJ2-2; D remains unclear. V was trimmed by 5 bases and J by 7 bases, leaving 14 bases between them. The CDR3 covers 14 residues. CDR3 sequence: CASSPGNGLGELFF. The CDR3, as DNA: TGTGCCAGCAGTCCGGGCAACGGCCTCGGGGAGCTGTTTTTT.

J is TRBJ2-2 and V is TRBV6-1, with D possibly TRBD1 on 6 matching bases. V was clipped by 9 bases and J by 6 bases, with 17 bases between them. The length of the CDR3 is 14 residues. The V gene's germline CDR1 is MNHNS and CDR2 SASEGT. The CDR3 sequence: CASHQQGGAGELFF. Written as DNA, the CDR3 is TGTGCCAGTCACCAACAGGGTGGGGCCGGGGAGCTGTTTTTT.

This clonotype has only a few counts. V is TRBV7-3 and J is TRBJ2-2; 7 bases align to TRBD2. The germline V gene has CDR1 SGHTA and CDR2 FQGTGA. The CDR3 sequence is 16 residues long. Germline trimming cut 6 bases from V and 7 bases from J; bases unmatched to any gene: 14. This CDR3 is CASSLTGGSGVGELFF. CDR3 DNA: TGTGCCAGCAGTCTCACTGGAGGGAGCGGGGTCGGGGAGCTGTTTTTT.

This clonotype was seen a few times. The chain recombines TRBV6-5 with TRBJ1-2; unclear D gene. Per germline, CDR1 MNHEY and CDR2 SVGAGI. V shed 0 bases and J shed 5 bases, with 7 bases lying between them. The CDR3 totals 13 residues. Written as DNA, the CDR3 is TGTGCCAGCAGTTACTCGAAATCGTATGGCTACACCTTC. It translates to CASSYSKSYGYTF.

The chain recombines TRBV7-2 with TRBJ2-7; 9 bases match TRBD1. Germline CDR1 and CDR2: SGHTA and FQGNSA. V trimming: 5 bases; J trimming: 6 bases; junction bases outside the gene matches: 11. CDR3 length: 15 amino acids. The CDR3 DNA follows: TGTGCCAGCAGCCTGGGGACAGGGCCAGTCAGCGAGCAGTACTTC. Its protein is CASSLGTGPVSEQYF.

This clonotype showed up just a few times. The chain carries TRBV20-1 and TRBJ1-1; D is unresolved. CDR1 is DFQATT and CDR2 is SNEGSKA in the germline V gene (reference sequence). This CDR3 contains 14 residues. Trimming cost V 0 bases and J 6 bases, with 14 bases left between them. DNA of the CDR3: TGCAGTGCTAGAGAATTAGTGATAGGGCCTGAAGCTTTCTTT. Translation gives CSARELVIGPEAFF.

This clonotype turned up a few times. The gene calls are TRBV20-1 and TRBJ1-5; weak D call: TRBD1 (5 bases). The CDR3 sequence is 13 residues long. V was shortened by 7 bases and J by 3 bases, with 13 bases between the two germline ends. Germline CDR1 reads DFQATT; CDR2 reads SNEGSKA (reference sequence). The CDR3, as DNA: TGCAGTGGCAGGGTAGGCGTCAATCAGCCCCAGCATTTT. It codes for CSGRVGVNQPQHF.

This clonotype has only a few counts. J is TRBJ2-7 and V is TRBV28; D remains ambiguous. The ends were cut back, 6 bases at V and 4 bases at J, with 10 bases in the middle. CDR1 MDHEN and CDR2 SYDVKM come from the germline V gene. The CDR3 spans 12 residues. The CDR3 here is CASSQQRYEQYF. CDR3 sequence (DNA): TGTGCCAGCAGCCAACAACGATACGAGCAGTACTTC.

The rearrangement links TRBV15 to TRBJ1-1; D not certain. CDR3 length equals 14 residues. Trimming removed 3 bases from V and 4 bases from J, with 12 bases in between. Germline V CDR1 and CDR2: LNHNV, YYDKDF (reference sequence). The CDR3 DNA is TGTGCCACCAGCAGCCTCAGGTTGGGCACTGAAGCTTTCTTT. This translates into CATSSLRLGTEAFF.